What follows are 32 T cell receptor beta chains derived from one specimen sequenced in a study of vaccination and CD4 T cells after COVID-19. Treatment given: roughly 10-day PBMC culture with coronavirus spike peptide pools or control peptides (ViraFEST assay). The antigens for these receptors are not known. An Oncomine TCR Beta short-read assay was used to sequence the DNA from cultured CD4+ T cells. TCRdb passed the PCR reads through MiXCR, listing each CDR3 protein once. The repertoire holds about 4,400 distinct CDR3 sequences, with more than 35% as singletons. Sequencing was performed on CD4+ T cells from blood, cultured in vitro, taken after SARS-CoV-2 vaccination. All receptors come from a human donor who had recovered from COVID-19.

In DNA, the CDR3 is TGTGCCAGCAGCGACAGGGCTTCGGGGACTGAAGCTTTCTTT. Amino acid sequence: CASSDRASGTEAFF. This chain links TRBV12-3 or TRBV12-4 with TRBJ1-1; TRBD1 matches 7 bases. The CDR3 is made up of 14 amino acids. J lost 5 bases, V lost 6 bases, and 9 bases had no gene match.

Relative to its sample, this clonotype is medium-sized. V and J are TRBV20-1 and TRBJ1-6, with D possibly TRBD1 on 6 matching bases. This CDR3 has 16 residues. Trimming took 6 bases from V and 2 from J, leaving 17 bases between them. Per the germline V gene, CDR1 is DFQATT and CDR2 is SNEGSKA (reference sequence). In DNA form, the CDR3 reads TGCAGTGCCTCGGAGGGGGGTAGCCCCTATAATTCACCCCTCCACTTT. This gives the protein CSASEGGSPYNSPLHF.

The chain has TRBV7-9 and TRBJ1-1, with a possible D match to TRBD1 (6 bases). Trimming shortened V by 4 bases and J by 0 bases, and 6 bases separated the two germline ends. Germline values: CDR1 SEHNR, CDR2 FQNEAQ (reference sequence). The CDR3 is 13 amino acids. The chain's CDR3 is CASSWTVNTEAFF. CDR3 DNA sequence: TGTGCCAGCAGCTGGACAGTGAACACTGAAGCTTTCTTT. Together with reference TRBV7-9 and TRBJ1-1, the CDR3 gives the full variable domain: DTGVSQNPRHKITKRGQNVTFRCDPISEHNRLYWYRQTLGQGPEFLTYFQNEAQLEKSRLLSDRFSAERPKGSFSTLEIQRTEQGDSAMYLCASSWTVNTEAFFGQGTRLTVV.

The gene calls are TRBV27 and TRBJ2-1; D is ambiguous. This CDR3 comprises 13 residues. CDR1 is MNHEY, CDR2 SMNVEV, per germline (reference sequence). V lost 5 bases to trimming and J lost 6 bases, with 11 bases between them. The CDR3 coding sequence is TGTGCCAGCAGTATCCGATTCGGCAATGAGCAGTTCTTC. Translated, it gives CASSIRFGNEQFF.

This clonotype has more than one count but fewer than ten. The chain uses TRBV6-1 and TRBJ2-2; D is ambiguous. Germline values: CDR1 MNHNS, CDR2 SASEGT. The CDR3 has 13 amino acids. The ends were cut back, 5 bases at V and 4 bases at J, with 8 bases in the middle. The CDR3, as DNA: TGTGCCAGCAGTCCCCAGATCACCGGGGAGCTGTTTTTT. This gives the protein CASSPQITGELFF.

Only a few counts were recorded for this clonotype. This rearrangement joins TRBV7-2 to TRBJ2-2; TRBD2 matches 10 bases. CDR1 is SGHTA and CDR2 is FQGNSA in the germline V gene. CDR3 length: 15 residues. The junction had 6 bases not matched to a gene; V was cut back by 3 bases and J by 8 bases. CDR3 loop: CASSFLAGESGELFF. CDR3 bases: TGTGCCAGCAGCTTCCTAGCGGGGGAATCAGGGGAGCTGTTTTTT.

The gene calls are TRBV6-2 or TRBV6-3 and TRBJ1-2, with unresolved D. Trimming took off 0 bases at V and 5 bases at J, with 10 bases between the two ends. The CDR3 runs to 14 residues. The V gene's germline CDR1 is MNHEY and CDR2 SVGEGT. This chain's CDR3 is CASSYSRGYYGYTF. The CDR3 DNA sequence: TGTGCCAGCAGTTACTCCCGGGGTTATTATGGCTACACCTTC.

This clonotype was observed a few times. V usage is TRBV19 and J usage is TRBJ2-7; tentatively, D is TRBD2 (5 bases). Germline loops: CDR1 LNHDA, CDR2 SQIVND (reference sequence). The V gene lost 5 bases and the J gene lost 0 bases, with 17 bases spanning the gap. CDR3 size: 16 residues. In nucleotides, the CDR3 is TGTGCCAGTAGTCCGGGGAGCGTACTGGCCTCCTACGAGCAGTACTTC. The encoded protein is CASSPGSVLASYEQYF.

V gene TRBV6-1 combines with J gene TRBJ1-1; 7 nucleotides line up with TRBD1. Trimming took 3 bases from V and 4 from J; bases not matched to a gene: 8. Germline V gives CDR1 MNHNS, CDR2 SASEGT. This CDR3 has 15 amino acids. Here the CDR3 reads CASSDYRGPGTEAFF. In DNA form, the CDR3 reads TGTGCCAGCAGTGACTACAGGGGCCCGGGCACTGAAGCTTTCTTT.

This clonotype was counted between two and nine times. This rearrangement joins TRBV7-2 to TRBJ1-5; D not resolved. Trimming cost V 2 bases and J 0 bases, with 8 bases left between them. Per germline, CDR1 SGHTA and CDR2 FQGNSA. This CDR3 comprises 15 residues. CDR3 region: CASSLQKDSNQPQHF. The CDR3, as DNA: TGTGCCAGCAGCTTACAGAAGGATAGCAATCAGCCCCAGCATTTT.

The CDR3 spells CAGQPNTEAFF. The CDR3 region has the DNA TGTGCCGGACAGCCGAACACTGAAGCTTTCTTT. The genes are TRBV30 and TRBJ1-1, with D perhaps TRBD1 (6 bases). V lost 8 bases to trimming and J lost 1 base, with 8 bases between them. CDR1 is GTSNPN, CDR2 SVGIG, per germline (reference sequence). This CDR3 has 11 amino acids.

This chain uses TRBV27 with TRBJ2-5; weak D call: TRBD2 (5 bases). This CDR3 contains 14 residues. Germline V gives CDR1 MNHEY, CDR2 SMNVEV (reference sequence). V dropped 6 bases and J dropped 5 bases, with 16 bases sitting between them. The CDR3 coding sequence is TGTGCCAGCAGCAACTCGCGGGCCGGGGAGACCCAGTACTTC. It yields the protein CASSNSRAGETQYF.

This chain joins TRBV6-1 and TRBJ2-7, with 8 bases that match TRBD1. The germline V gene encodes CDR1 MNHNS and CDR2 SASEGT. V lost 4 bases and J lost 2; bases outside the gene matches: 7. The CDR3 runs 15 residues. In DNA form, the CDR3 reads TGTGCCAGCAGTGTTGGGACAGGACTAACCTACGAGCAGTACTTC. It translates to CASSVGTGLTYEQYF.

With respect to this clonotype: Its ends do not fully match the called genes, so a read error is possible. The chain is built from TRBV7-3 and TRBJ2-5, with 8 bases identical to TRBD2. The CDR3 has 13 residues. Germline V CDR1 and CDR2: SGHTA, FQGTGA. The CDR3 sequence is CASSLTGGETLYF. The CDR3 DNA sequence: TGTGCCAGCAGCTTAACCGGGGGGGAGACCCTGTACTTC.

This clonotype was recorded a few times. This chain links TRBV6-1 with TRBJ1-2; 9 positions match TRBD1. Trimming removed 7 bases from V and 2 bases from J; junction bases left unmatched: 5. Germline V gene sequence: CDR1 MNHNS, CDR2 SASEGT. CDR3 size: 14 residues. CDR3 region: CASTLGQGNYGYTF. The CDR3 coding sequence is TGTGCCAGCACCCTCGGACAGGGGAACTATGGCTACACCTTC.

The chain employs TRBV6-2 or TRBV6-3 and TRBJ2-6; no firm D call. Germline CDR1 is MNHEY and CDR2 is SVGEGT. V was trimmed by 2 bases and J by 0 bases, leaving 17 bases between them. This CDR3 has 19 residues. The CDR3 spells CASSYLHVLSSSGANVLTF. In DNA, the CDR3 is TGTGCCAGCAGTTACCTCCACGTCCTATCTTCCTCTGGGGCCAACGTCCTGACTTTC.

This clonotype was observed a few times. The V and J genes are TRBV7-2 and TRBJ2-7; 8 bases align to TRBD1. V lost 0 bases, J lost 1 base, and 2 bases stayed unmatched. CDR3 size: 15 residues. Looked up from germline, CDR1 is SGHTA and CDR2 is FQGNSA. The CDR3 DNA reads as TGTGCCAGCAGCTTAGCCAGGGGGCCTTCCTACGAGCAGTACTTC. Translating it yields CASSLARGPSYEQYF. The full variable domain, with the rest looked up from reference TRBV7-2 and TRBJ2-7, is GAGVSQSPSNKVTEKGKDVELRCDPISGHTALYWYRQSLGQGLEFLIYFQGNSAPDKSGLPSDRFSAERTGGSVSTLTIQRTQQEDSAVYLCASSLARGPSYEQYFGPGTRLTVT.

This clonotype is termed medium-sized. The rearrangement uses TRBV18 and TRBJ1-5; 9 nucleotides match TRBD1. The trim removed 3 bases at V and 2 bases at J, leaving 2 bases unmatched. The CDR3 covers 15 residues. The germline V gene has CDR1 KGHSH and CDR2 LQKENI. CDR3 sequence reads: CASSPDRGGNQPQHF. In DNA form, the CDR3 reads TGTGCCAGCTCACCGGACAGGGGAGGCAATCAGCCCCAGCATTTT. Combining the CDR3 with reference TRBV18 and TRBJ1-5 gives the whole variable domain NAGVMQNPRHLVRRRGQEARLRCSPMKGHSHVYWYRQLPEEGLKFMVYLQKENIIDESGMPKERFSAEFPKEGPSILRIQQVVRGDSAAYFCASSPDRGGNQPQHFGDGTRLSIL.

This sequence joins TRBV24-1 and TRBJ2-1; TRBD1 matches at 7 bases. This CDR3 spans 13 amino acids. V shed 7 bases and J 9 bases; nucleotides not matched to a gene: 8. From germline, CDR1 is KGHDR and CDR2 SFDVKD. CDR3 in amino acids: CATSSGTVGEQFF. CDR3 in DNA: TGTGCCACCAGCTCCGGGACAGTGGGTGAGCAGTTCTTC.

This clonotype was observed a handful of times. The J gene is TRBJ2-3, the V gene TRBV20-1; 9 bases are shared with TRBD2. The CDR3 extends over 14 amino acids. The trim removed 5 bases at V and 0 bases at J, leaving 3 bases unmatched. The germline gives CDR1 DFQATT, CDR2 SNEGSKA (reference sequence). In DNA form, the CDR3 reads TGCAGTGCTTTGACTAGCGGTAGCACAGATACGCAGTATTTT. Translation gives CSALTSGSTDTQYF.

The CDR3 region has the DNA TGTGCCAGCAGCGAGAGGGACAGGAGCTACGAGCAGTACTTC. Its translation: CASSERDRSYEQYF. The V and J genes are TRBV7-9 and TRBJ2-7, with 8 bases aligning to TRBD1. V trimming: 5 bases; J trimming: 3 bases; junction bases outside the gene matches: 6. The germline CDR1 and CDR2 sequences are SEHNR and FQNEAQ (reference sequence). The CDR3 runs 14 residues.

The J gene is TRBJ2-2, the V gene TRBV6-5, with TRBD2 matching over 8 bases. With V trimmed by 0 bases and J by 7 bases, 7 bases remained unmatched. Germline V gives CDR1 MNHEY, CDR2 SVGAGI. The CDR3 has 16 amino acids. In nucleotides, the CDR3 is TGTGCCAGCAGTTACTCGGGGACTAGGATTAACGGGGAGCTGTTTTTT. It codes for CASSYSGTRINGELFF.

The V gene is TRBV2, the J gene TRBJ2-5; 7 bases are shared with TRBD2. Germline CDR1 is SNHLY and CDR2 is FYNNEI. V gave up 4 bases and J gave up 7 bases; unmatched junction bases: 3. The CDR3 extends over 12 amino acids. The CDR3 loop is CASSVGGGTQYF. The CDR3 DNA follows: TGTGCCAGCAGTGTGGGGGGGGGGACCCAGTACTTC.

This clonotype was seen a few times. The chain joins TRBV6-1 to TRBJ2-3; the match to TRBD2 covers 7 bases. V lost 1 base, J lost 1 base, and 2 bases stayed unmatched. This CDR3 is 15 amino acids long. CDR1 and CDR2 (germline): MNHNS, SASEGT. The CDR3 sequence: CASSEDAGGTDTQYF. DNA of the CDR3: TGTGCCAGCAGTGAAGACGCGGGAGGCACAGATACGCAGTATTTT.

The V call is TRBV19, the J call TRBJ1-1; no clear D. Between the trimmed V and J ends, which lost 2 bases and 8 bases, there was a span of 12 bases. The CDR3 sequence is 13 residues long. CDR1 LNHDA and CDR2 SQIVND come from the germline V gene (reference sequence). CDR3 region: CASSITGRTEAFF. The CDR3, as DNA: TGTGCCAGTAGTATAACGGGCAGAACGGAAGCTTTCTTT.

This clonotype was recorded only once. The chain is built from TRBV5-8 and TRBJ2-3; TRBD2 aligns across 7 bases. CDR3 length equals 14 residues. Trimming removed 4 bases from V and 6 bases from J; junction bases left unmatched: 8. Germline V gene lookup returns CDR1 SGHTS and CDR2 YDEGEE. The CDR3 region has the DNA TGTGCCAGCAGCCTCCTGGGAGGGGCGGATACGCAGTATTTT. It is translated as CASSLLGGADTQYF.

The chain is built from TRBV24-1 and TRBJ2-4; a weak D match, TRBD2 (5 bases). The CDR3 extends over 16 amino acids. Trimming took 4 bases from V and 3 from J, leaving 15 bases between them. The germline gives CDR1 KGHDR, CDR2 SFDVKD. Written as DNA, the CDR3 is TGTGCCACCAGTGACTCCCGCGAGGGCGACAAAAACATTCAGTACTTC. Translating gives CATSDSREGDKNIQYF.

A remark on this clonotype: The CDR3 carries no conserved terminal phenylalanine or tryptophan, so it likely arises from a read error. The chain has TRBV20-1 and TRBJ2-5; TRBD1 aligns across 8 bases. This CDR3 has 13 residues. The ends lost 7 bases at V and 5 bases at J; junction bases unmatched: 9. Germline CDR1 and CDR2: DFQATT and SNEGSKA (reference sequence). CDR3 region: CSGTGQVFETQYY. The CDR3 DNA reads as TGCAGTGGGACGGGACAGGTCTTCGAGACCCAGTACTAC.

In this sample, this clonotype turned up once. This chain connects TRBV23-1 to TRBJ2-7; unclear D gene. TRBV23-1 is an ORF, with its function uncertain. Trimming took 0 bases from V and 0 from J, leaving 9 bases between them. The CDR3 spans 15 residues. The CDR3 sequence: CASSQSDGISYEQYF. Written as DNA, the CDR3 is TGCGCCAGCAGTCAATCGGACGGTATCTCCTACGAGCAGTACTTC.

The rearrangement links TRBV6-1 to TRBJ1-1, with D tentatively TRBD1 (6 bases). V gave up 9 bases and J gave up 0 bases, with 11 bases separating them. Per germline, CDR1 MNHNS and CDR2 SASEGT. There are 13 residues in the CDR3. CDR3 coding DNA: TGTGCCAGTTTGGACAGAGTGAACACTGAAGCTTTCTTT. This gives the protein CASLDRVNTEAFF.

This clonotype rates as medium-sized. The genes are TRBV6-5 and TRBJ1-6; possibly TRBD1 for D (5 bases). Germline CDR1 is MNHEY and CDR2 is SVGAGI. There are 15 residues in the CDR3. V lost 4 bases, J lost 7 bases, and 14 bases lay in between. CDR3 sequence (DNA): TGTGCCAGCAGTTCCGGGAGGGGCATGAATTCACCCCTCCACTTT. Its translation is CASSSGRGMNSPLHF.

The chain carries TRBV2 and TRBJ2-2; D gene ambiguous. CDR3 length: 15 residues. Germline CDR1 SNHLY, CDR2 FYNNEI. Trimming removed 6 bases at V and 2 bases at J, with 13 bases between. CDR3 residues: CASSRDILNTGELFF. CDR3 sequence (DNA): TGTGCCAGCAGCCGAGACATACTTAACACCGGGGAGCTGTTTTTT.